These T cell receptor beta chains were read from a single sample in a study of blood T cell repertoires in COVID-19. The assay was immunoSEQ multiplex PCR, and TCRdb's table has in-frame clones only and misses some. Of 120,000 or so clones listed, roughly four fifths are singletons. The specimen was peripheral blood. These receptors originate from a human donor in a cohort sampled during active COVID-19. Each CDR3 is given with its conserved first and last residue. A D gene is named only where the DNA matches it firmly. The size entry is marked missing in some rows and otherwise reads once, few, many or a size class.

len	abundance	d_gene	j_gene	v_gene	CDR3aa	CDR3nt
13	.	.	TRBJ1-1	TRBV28	CASSLGQNTEAFF	TGTGCCAGCAGTTTAGGCCAGAACACTGAAGCTTTCTTT
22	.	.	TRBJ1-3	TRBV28	CARRYFGSGVRVALFTGNTIYF	TGTGCCAGACGATACTTTGGGTCCGGCGTGAGGGTCGCTCTTTTTACTGGAAACACCATATATTTT
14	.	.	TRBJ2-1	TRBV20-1	CSASLNRAANEQFF	TGCAGTGCTAGTTTGAACAGAGCCGCTAATGAGCAGTTCTTC
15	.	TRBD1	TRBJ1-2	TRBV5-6	CASSPRDRLSYGYTF	TGTGCCAGCAGCCCACGGGACAGACTATCCTATGGCTACACCTTC
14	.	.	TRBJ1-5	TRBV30	CAWGRAYSNQPQHF	TGTGCCTGGGGTCGAGCGTATAGCAATCAGCCCCAGCATTTT
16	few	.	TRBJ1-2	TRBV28	CASSLAPSRGWNGYTF	TGTGCCAGCAGTTTGGCTCCGTCCAGGGGATGGAACGGCTACACCTTC
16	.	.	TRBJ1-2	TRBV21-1	CASSKWGRGGGSGYTF	TGTGCCAGCAGCAAATGGGGTCGGGGCGGGGGATCTGGCTACACCTTC
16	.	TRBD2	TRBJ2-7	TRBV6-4	CASSDCRRLAVHEQYF	TGTGCCAGCAGTGACTGTAGGCGGCTAGCGGTCCACGAGCAGTACTTC
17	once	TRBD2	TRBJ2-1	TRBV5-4	CASSKGLAAGGSNEQFF	TGTGCCAGCAGCAAGGGACTAGCGGCAGGAGGTAGCAATGAGCAGTTCTTC
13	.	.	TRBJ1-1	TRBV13	CASKPERGTEAFF	TGTGCCAGCAAGCCGGAAAGGGGAACTGAAGCTTTCTTT
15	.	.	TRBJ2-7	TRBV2	CASSEQYRSHYEQYF	TGTGCCAGCAGTGAACAGTACAGATCTCACTACGAGCAGTACTTC
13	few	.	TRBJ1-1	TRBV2	CASRGQGNTEAFF	TGTGCCAGCAGGGGCCAGGGGAACACTGAAGCTTTCTTT
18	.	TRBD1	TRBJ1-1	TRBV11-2	CASSSMALGQGVNTEAFF	TGTGCCAGCAGCTCTATGGCCCTCGGACAGGGGGTGAACACTGAAGCTTTCTTT
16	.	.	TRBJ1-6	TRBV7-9	CASSSSSVGGASPLHF	TGTGCCAGCAGCTCCAGTTCGGTGGGGGGAGCTTCACCCCTCCACTTT
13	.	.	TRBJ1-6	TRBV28	CASHRTYNSPLHF	TGTGCCAGCCATCGGACTTATAATTCACCCCTCCACTTT
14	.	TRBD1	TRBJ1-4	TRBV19	CASRGQRGNEKLFF	TGTGCCAGTAGGGGACAGCGTGGTAATGAAAAACTGTTTTTT
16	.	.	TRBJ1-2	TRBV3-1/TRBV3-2	CASSQLEQVTGRGYTF	TGTGCCAGCAGCCAACTTGAACAGGTTACCGGGAGGGGCTACACCTTC
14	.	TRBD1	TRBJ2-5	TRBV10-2	CASSGTGERETQYF	TGCGCCAGCAGTGGGACAGGGGAACGGGAGACCCAGTACTTC
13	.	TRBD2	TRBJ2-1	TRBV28	CASRLAGEVEQFF	TGTGCCAGCAGACTAGCGGGAGAGGTTGAGCAGTTCTTC
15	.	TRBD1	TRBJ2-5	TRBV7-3	CASSLTPGGLETQYF	TGTGCCAGCAGCTTAACTCCAGGGGGCTTAGAGACCCAGTACTTC
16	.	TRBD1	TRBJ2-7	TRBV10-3	CAISRPGTDLTYEQYF	TGTGCCATCAGCCGACCCGGGACAGATTTGACCTACGAGCAGTACTTC
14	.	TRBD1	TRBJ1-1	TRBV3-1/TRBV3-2	CASNEQGAITEAFF	TGTGCCAGCAACGAACAGGGGGCGATCACTGAAGCTTTCTTT
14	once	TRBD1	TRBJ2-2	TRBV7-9	CASSWDRATGELFF	TGTGCCAGCAGCTGGGACAGGGCGACCGGGGAGCTGTTTTTT
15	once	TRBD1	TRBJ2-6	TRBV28	CASRKGTAGANVLTF	TGTGCCAGCAGAAAAGGGACAGCCGGGGCCAACGTCCTGACTTTC
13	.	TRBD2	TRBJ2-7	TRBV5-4	CASSLGGGYEQYF	TGTGCCAGCAGCTTGGGGGGGGGATACGAGCAGTACTTC
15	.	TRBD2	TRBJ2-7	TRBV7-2	CASSLAGGPSYEQYF	TGTGCCAGCAGCTTAGCGGGAGGGCCCTCCTACGAGCAGTACTTC
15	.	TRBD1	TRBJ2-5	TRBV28	CASSSPGTVQETQYF	TGTGCCAGCAGTTCGCCGGGGACAGTACAAGAGACCCAGTACTTC
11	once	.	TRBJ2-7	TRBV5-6	CASSSLEEQYF	TGTGCCAGCAGCTCTCTGGAGGAGCAGTACTTC
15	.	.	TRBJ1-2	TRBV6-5	CASSPRGFEDYGYTF	TGTGCCAGCAGTCCCCGGGGGTTTGAGGACTATGGCTACACCTTC
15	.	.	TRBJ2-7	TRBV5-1	CASSLSGLATHEQYF	TGCGCCAGCAGCTTGTCCGGGCTAGCTACCCACGAGCAGTACTTC
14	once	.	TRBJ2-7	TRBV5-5	CASSLGSLSYEQYF	TGTGCCAGCAGCTTGGGCAGTCTCTCCTACGAGCAGTACTTC
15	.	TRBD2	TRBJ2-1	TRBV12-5	CASGQTSGVVDEQFF	TGTGCTAGTGGCCAAACTAGCGGGGTAGTAGATGAGCAGTTCTTC
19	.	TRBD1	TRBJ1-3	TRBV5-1	CASSPGDRTFSESGNTIYF	TGCGCCAGCAGCCCTGGGGACAGGACTTTCTCCGAGTCTGGAAACACCATATATTTT
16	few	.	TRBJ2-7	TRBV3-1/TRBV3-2	CASSQDRAGAAYEQYF	TGTGCCAGCAGCCAAGATCGGGCGGGGGCTGCCTACGAGCAGTACTTC